These 23 T cell receptor beta chains were sequenced from one sample in a study of blood T cell repertoires in COVID-19. Libraries were prepared by immunoSEQ multiplex PCR; TCRdb keeps only in-frame clonotypes and omits some of them. Of 95,000 or so clones listed, 79% are singletons. Source material: peripheral blood. Receptor source: a woman older than 75 with active or convalescent COVID-19.

The chain joins TRBV7-2 to TRBJ2-7; D is perhaps TRBD2 (5 bases). The V gene's germline CDR1 is SGHTA and CDR2 FQGNSA. This CDR3 has 13 amino acids. V lost 2 bases and J lost 2, with 7 bases in between. The CDR3 DNA sequence: TGTGCCAGCAGCTTACCACTAGCCTACGAGCAGTACTTC. It translates to CASSLPLAYEQYF.

J is TRBJ1-2 and V is TRBV30; D may be TRBD1 (6 bases). Per germline, CDR1 GTSNPN and CDR2 SVGIG (reference sequence). The CDR3 extends over 14 amino acids. Deletions cut 1 base from V and 1 base from J, with 10 bases between. The CDR3 DNA is TGTGCCTGGAGTGAGACAGGAATTAACTATGGCTACACCTTC. Its translation: CAWSETGINYGYTF.

V and J are TRBV5-1 and TRBJ2-7; 7 nucleotides agree with TRBD2. The trim removed 4 bases at V and 5 bases at J, leaving 6 bases unmatched. CDR3 size: 13 residues. Looked up from germline, CDR1 is SGHRS and CDR2 is YFSETQ. The CDR3 sequence is CASSPGGTHEQYF. CDR3 DNA sequence: TGCGCCAGCAGCCCCGGGGGGACCCACGAGCAGTACTTC.

The table lists this clone with a count of one. V gene TRBV19 combines with J gene TRBJ1-1; 8 bases map to TRBD1. V lost 5 bases to trimming and J lost 1 base; unmatched junction nucleotides: 3. The length of the CDR3 is 14 residues. The germline V gene has CDR1 LNHDA and CDR2 SQIVND (reference sequence). The CDR3 DNA follows: TGTGCCAGTAGTCCGGGACAGGCGAACACTGAAGCTTTCTTT. This encodes CASSPGQANTEAFF. The entire variable domain, with the rest obtained from reference TRBV19 and TRBJ1-1, is as follows: DGGITQSPKYLFRKEGQNVTLSCEQNLNHDAMYWYRQDPGQGLRLIYYSQIVNDFQKGDIAEGYSVSREKKESFPLTVTSAQKNPTAFYLCASSPGQANTEAFFGQGTRLTVV.

DNA for the CDR3: TGTGCCAGCTCTCGGACTAGGGGCGAGCAGTACTTC. It yields the protein CASSRTRGEQYF. The J gene is TRBJ2-7, the V gene TRBV6-5; 7 nucleotides agree with TRBD2. Germline V lookup: CDR1 MNHEY, CDR2 SVGAGI. This CDR3 contains 12 residues. J was trimmed by 6 bases and V by 8 bases; bases with no gene match: 7.

Of note for this clone: Its ends do not fully match the called genes, so a read error is possible. The CDR3 loop reads CASSLARGEVGDGYTF. CDR3 bases: TGTGCCAGCAGCTTGGCCCGGGGGGAGGTTGGCGATGGCTACACCTTC. V usage is TRBV5-1 and J usage is TRBJ1-2, with a weak D call TRBD1 (5 bases). Germline lookup yields CDR1 SGHRS and CDR2 YFSETQ. The CDR3 runs to 16 residues.

V gene TRBV11-2 combines with J gene TRBJ2-3; D ambiguous. The germline V and J ends were trimmed by 5 bases and 8 bases, with 11 bases remaining between them. Germline values: CDR1 SGHAT, CDR2 FQNNGV. The CDR3 sequence is 12 residues long. The DNA for the CDR3 is TGTGCCAGCAGCCCCCTACCGGGTACGCAGTATTTT. Amino acids: CASSPLPGTQYF.

The chain uses TRBV28 and TRBJ1-6; TRBD1 matches at 7 bases. CDR1 is MDHEN, CDR2 SYDVKM, per germline. With 3 bases clipped from V and 10 bases from J, the junction kept 6 bases outside the gene matches. This CDR3 has 14 amino acids. CDR3 DNA sequence: TGTGCCAGCAGTTTTGGAACAGGGGTCTCACCCCTCCACTTT. This sequence encodes CASSFGTGVSPLHF.

The DNA for the CDR3 is TGCGCCAGCAGCTTAGGGCGGGATAGCACAGATACGCAGTATTTT. Amino acid sequence: CASSLGRDSTDTQYF. The chain couples TRBV5-1 to TRBJ2-3; tentatively, D is TRBD2 (6 bases). Germline assignment: CDR1 SGHRS and CDR2 YFSETQ. With 2 bases removed from V and 0 bases from J, the gap between germline ends came to 10 bases. The CDR3 is 15 residues long. Filled out from reference TRBV5-1 and TRBJ2-3, the complete variable domain reads KAGVTQTPRYLIKTRGQQVTLSCSPISGHRSVSWYQQTPGQGLQFLFEYFSETQRNKGNFPGRFSGRQFSNSRSEMNVSTLELGDSALYLCASSLGRDSTDTQYFGPGTRLTVL.

This clone appeared a single time. The chain recombines TRBV2 with TRBJ2-7; D remains ambiguous. Germline assignment: CDR1 SNHLY and CDR2 FYNNEI. The CDR3 loop spans 12 amino acids. V was trimmed by 6 bases and J by 12 bases, leaving 18 bases between them. CDR3 protein: CASSPRSLVTYF. The CDR3, as DNA: TGTGCCAGCAGCCCGAGGAGCCTAGTTACGTACTTC.

V usage is TRBV7-9 and J usage is TRBJ1-2; 7 bases fit TRBD1. The CDR3 covers 14 residues. Germline loops: CDR1 SEHNR, CDR2 FQNEAQ (reference sequence). Germline trimming cut 5 bases from V and 4 bases from J; bases unmatched to any gene: 7. CDR3: CASSLPGQIYGYTF. The CDR3 nucleotides read TGTGCCAGCAGCCTACCGGGACAGATCTATGGCTACACCTTC.

This rearrangement joins TRBV18 to TRBJ1-2; 8 bases are a match to TRBD1. Unmatched junction bases numbered 16, after V lost 6 bases and J lost 4 bases. The CDR3 length is 17 residues. CDR1 KGHSH and CDR2 LQKENI come from the germline V gene. CDR3 protein: CASSWAGQGGFGYGYTF. In nucleotides, the CDR3 is TGTGCCAGCTCGTGGGCCGGACAGGGAGGGTTTGGCTATGGCTACACCTTC.

The chain has TRBV6-5 and TRBJ2-2; 8 bases match TRBD1. Per the germline V gene, CDR1 is MNHEY and CDR2 is SVGAGI. CDR3 length: 14 amino acids. V was pared by 6 bases and J by 1 base, with 1 base of the junction left unmatched. The CDR3 DNA is TGTGCCAGCAGCGACAGGGGGAACACCGGGGAGCTGTTTTTT. Its protein is CASSDRGNTGELFF.

This clone was seen a handful of times. The junction differs from germline at one of its ends, possibly a read error. The chain links TRBV18 to TRBJ1-1, with D unresolved. Germline V gives CDR1 KGHSH, CDR2 LQKENI. The CDR3 is 11 amino acids. The CDR3 nucleotides are TGTGCCAGCTCACCAAACAGTGAAGCTTTCTTT. Amino acids: CASSPNSEAFF.

V and J are TRBV7-9 and TRBJ2-5, with a possible D match to TRBD1 (6 bases). Trimming stripped 1 base from V and 4 bases from J, with 13 bases between. Germline V gene sequence: CDR1 SEHNR, CDR2 FQNEAQ (reference sequence). The length of the CDR3 is 15 residues. The CDR3 nucleotides read TGTGCCAGCAGCTTAGTGGGCAGGGGCGGAGAGACCCAGTACTTC. It translates to CASSLVGRGGETQYF.

J is TRBJ1-1 and V is TRBV2; TRBD1 is a possible D gene (6 bases). V was cut by 6 bases and J by 1 base, with 12 bases left in between. This CDR3 spans 14 amino acids. Looked up from germline, CDR1 is SNHLY and CDR2 is FYNNEI. The CDR3 sequence is CASSPARGNTEAFF. Written as DNA, the CDR3 is TGTGCCAGCAGCCCGGCCAGGGGGAACACTGAAGCTTTCTTT.

This clone came up many times. CDR3 DNA: TGTGCCAGCAGTTACCTAGCCTCGAGAGGTCAGAATGAGCAGTTCTTC. Its protein is CASSYLASRGQNEQFF. This chain uses TRBV6-2 or TRBV6-3 with TRBJ2-1, with D possibly being TRBD2 (5 bases). The ends were cut back, 2 bases at V and 7 bases at J, with 18 bases in the middle. CDR1 is MNHEY and CDR2 is SVGEGT in the germline V gene. The CDR3 consists of 16 residues.

V and J are TRBV28 and TRBJ2-7; a possible D gene is TRBD2 (5 bases). V was clipped by 4 bases and J by 0 bases, with 13 bases between them. The CDR3 is made up of 15 amino acids. Germline values: CDR1 MDHEN, CDR2 SYDVKM. The CDR3 coding sequence is TGTGCCAGCAGTTCCTATACCGGGGACTCCTACGAGCAGTACTTC. Translated: CASSSYTGDSYEQYF.

In its sample, this clone was seen once. V and J are TRBV19 and TRBJ2-3, with TRBD1 identical over 9 bases. In germline, CDR1 is LNHDA, CDR2 SQIVND (reference sequence). J gave up 6 bases and V 5 bases, and 6 bases lay outside the gene matches. The CDR3 is 14 amino acids. CDR3 amino acids: CASSWDRARDTQYF. The CDR3 nucleotides are TGTGCCAGTAGTTGGGACAGGGCTCGGGATACGCAGTATTTT.

This chain links TRBV7-8 with TRBJ2-7, with D perhaps matching TRBD1 (6 bases). CDR3 length: 16 residues. CDR1 is SGHVS, CDR2 FQNEAQ, per germline. V gave up 3 bases and J gave up 5 bases, with 20 bases separating them. The CDR3 is CASSFGEPGVSHEQYF. Here the CDR3 DNA reads TGTGCCAGCAGCTTCGGAGAGCCAGGGGTGTCCCACGAGCAGTACTTC. Full variable domain (remainder filled in from reference TRBV7-8 and TRBJ2-7): GAGVSQSPRYKVAKRGQDVALRCDPISGHVSLFWYQQALGQGPEFLTYFQNEAQLDKSGLPSDRFFAERPEGSVSTLKIQRTQQEDSAVYLCASSFGEPGVSHEQYFGPGTRLTVT.

This clone was observed a handful of times. The rearrangement links TRBV30 to TRBJ2-5; D is possibly TRBD2 (5 bases). Germline V gene sequence: CDR1 GTSNPN, CDR2 SVGIG (reference sequence). The CDR3 sequence is 14 residues long. Trimming shortened V by 3 bases and J by 1 base, and 12 bases separated the two germline ends. CDR3 nucleotides: TGTGCCTGGAGGCGCAGGAGGATCCAAGAGACCCAGTACTTC. It yields the protein CAWRRRRIQETQYF.

The chain joins TRBV30 to TRBJ2-5; TRBD1 agrees at 8 bases. The V and J ends lost 2 bases and 5 bases, in that order; junction bases with no gene match: 7. Germline loops: CDR1 GTSNPN, CDR2 SVGIG (reference sequence). There are 14 residues in the CDR3. The CDR3 is CAWSYPGGEETQYF. In nucleotides, the CDR3 is TGTGCCTGGAGTTACCCAGGGGGCGAGGAGACCCAGTACTTC.

This clone appeared once. V is TRBV18 and J is TRBJ2-5; 9 bases map to TRBD2. This CDR3 spans 14 amino acids. Germline V gene sequence: CDR1 KGHSH, CDR2 LQKENI. After removal of 3 bases from V and 5 bases from J, the junction contained 4 bases not matched to a gene. As DNA, the CDR3 is TGTGCCAGCTCACCGGGGGGACTAGCCGAGACCCAGTACTTC. It specifies CASSPGGLAETQYF.